This is a list of T cell receptor beta chains from one sample in a study of beta chain features in type 1 diabetes. TCRdb's copy holds only in-frame clones and misses some; the assay was immunoSEQ multiplex PCR. The sample yields 310,000 or so clones, roughly 8% seen once. What was sequenced was central memory CD4+ T cells from blood. These TCRs come from a woman between 18 and 29 years old in good health. Each CDR3 is given with its conserved first and last residue. Fields, in order: D gene, clone size, J gene, V gene, CDR3 DNA, CDR3 protein. The D gene is left open where the match is weak. Expanded clones are given a class, and other clones once, few, many or no size at all.

>TRBD1|few|TRBJ2-6|TRBV4-3
TGCGCCAGCAGCCAGCGGGACAGGGGCCCTGGGGCCAACGTCCTGACTTTC
CASSQRDRGPGANVLTF
>NA|few|TRBJ1-1|TRBV7-2
TGTGCCAGCAGCGCGAGGGTAGCTTCTGAAGCTTTCTTT
CASSARVASEAFF
>TRBD1|few|TRBJ2-7|TRBV5-6
TGTGCCAGCAGCTTGGGCCAGGGGGCCTACGAGCAGTACTTC
CASSLGQGAYEQYF
>NA|NA|TRBJ1-2|TRBV28
TGTGCCAGCAGTTTCCCAGGGAGGTTCGGCTATGGCTACACCTTC
CASSFPGRFGYGYTF
>NA|NA|TRBJ2-5|TRBV5-6
TGTGCCAGCACCCTTGGGACGCAAGAGACCCAGTACTTC
CASTLGTQETQYF
>TRBD1|NA|TRBJ1-2|TRBV18
TGTGCCAGCTCCCACTCGGTTCAGGGGGCGCATGGCTACACCTTC
CASSHSVQGAHGYTF
>TRBD1|few|TRBJ1-5|TRBV2
TGTGCCAGTAGGGACAGGAGAATTGAACAGCCCCAGCATTTT
CASRDRRIEQPQHF
>NA|few|TRBJ1-1|TRBV18
TGTGCCAGCTCACCACCAATAGGTGACGTCCCTTTCTTT
CASSPPIGDVPFF
>NA|NA|TRBJ1-1|TRBV9
TGTGCCAGCAGCGTAGTTTCGGGCAGGAGCACTGAAGCTTTCTTT
CASSVVSGRSTEAFF
>NA|NA|TRBJ2-5|TRBV27
TGTGCCAGCAGTTCGTATCTAAAAGAGACCCAGTACTTC
CASSSYLKETQYF
>TRBD2|few|TRBJ2-1|TRBV7-8
TGTGCCAGCTACCAGTGGGGGACTAGCGGGAGTCCTTACGATGAGCAGTTCTTC
CASYQWGTSGSPYDEQFF
>NA|few|TRBJ2-3|TRBV9
TGTGCCAGCACCCCGACCCCCGGCGCCACAGATACGCAGTATTTT
CASTPTPGATDTQYF
>TRBD1|NA|TRBJ1-1|TRBV10-3
TGTGCCATCCAGGGGGCGGGCACTGAAGCTTTCTTT
CAIQGAGTEAFF
>NA|NA|TRBJ2-1|TRBV7-9
TGTGCCAGCAGCTTAGGATCGAATGAGCAGTTCTTC
CASSLGSNEQFF
>TRBD1|few|TRBJ1-2|TRBV5-5
TGTGCCAGCAGCTTGACAGGGGCACGTCAAGGCTACACCTTC
CASSLTGARQGYTF
>NA|NA|TRBJ2-7|TRBV10-3
TGTGCCATCAGTGAGTTAGAGGGATACGAGCAGTACTTC
CAISELEGYEQYF
>NA|few|TRBJ1-2|TRBV28
TGTGCCAGCAGTTTAGCACTGCGGGCTTTCTATGGCTACACCTTC
CASSLALRAFYGYTF
>TRBD1|many|TRBJ1-2|TRBV27
TGTGCCAGCAGTTTATCGACAGGGCTTGGCTACACCTTC
CASSLSTGLGYTF
>TRBD2|few|TRBJ2-2|TRBV9
TGTGCCAGCAGCACTAGCGGGAGGGCCGGGGAGCTGTTTTTT
CASSTSGRAGELFF
>NA|few|TRBJ1-2|TRBV11-2
TGTGCCAGCAGCAGGACAGCCAACTATGGCTACACCTTC
CASSRTANYGYTF
>TRBD1|NA|TRBJ1-2|TRBV7-2
TGTGCCAGCAGCCAGGGACAGGGGAGGTATGGCTACACCTTC
CASSQGQGRYGYTF
>NA|NA|TRBJ2-5|TRBV7-3
TGTGCCAGCAGCATACAGGGCGGCCAAGAGACCCAGTACTTC
CASSIQGGQETQYF
>NA|many|TRBJ1-1|TRBV18
TGTGCCAGCTCACCGGACGGGGGAGAAGCTTTCTTT
CASSPDGGEAFF
>NA|few|TRBJ1-2|TRBV28
TGTGCCAGCAGGATCCGGGTCCTCCTTAAGGGCTATGGCTACACCTTC
CASRIRVLLKGYGYTF
>NA|NA|TRBJ2-1|TRBV11-3
TGTGCCAGCAGCTTAGATCGAGCCAATGAGCAGTTCTTC
CASSLDRANEQFF
>TRBD1|NA|TRBJ2-3|TRBV4-2
TGTGCCAGCAGCCCCCACCGGACAGGGCAAGGCACAGATACGCAGTATTTT
CASSPHRTGQGTDTQYF
>NA|few|TRBJ2-3|TRBV18
TGTGCCAGCTCACCTCTGGGGTTCTCTACAGATACGCAGTATTTT
CASSPLGFSTDTQYF
>NA|few|TRBJ2-7|TRBV27
TGTGCCAGCAGTTCTCAGTCCTACGAGCAGTACTTC
CASSSQSYEQYF
>NA|few|TRBJ2-7|TRBV10-3
TGTGCCATTAGAAGGGCAGACTCCTACGAGCAGTACTTC
CAIRRADSYEQYF
>NA|NA|TRBJ2-3|TRBV12-5
TGTGCTAGTGGCCAGGGAAATACGCAGTATTTT
CASGQGNTQYF
>TRBD2|many|TRBJ2-3|TRBV10-3
TGTGCCATCAGTGGAGTCGGGACTAGCAGAGATACGCAGTATTTT
CAISGVGTSRDTQYF
>TRBD2|NA|TRBJ2-1|TRBV6-5
TGTGCCAGCAGTTTAGAGGGACTAGACTTCTGGCAGTTCTTC
CASSLEGLDFWQFF
>TRBD2|NA|TRBJ2-5|TRBV9
TGTGCCAGCAGCGTAGACGGGAGGGAGACCCAGTACTTC
CASSVDGRETQYF
>NA|few|TRBJ1-1|TRBV7-9
TGTGCCAGCAGTCCGGACACTGAAGCTTTCTTT
CASSPDTEAFF
>TRBD1|NA|TRBJ2-1|TRBV7-9
TGTGCCAGCAGGTCCGAAGGGGGCGAGCAGTTCTTC
CASRSEGGEQFF
>NA|few|TRBJ1-1|TRBV5-1
TGCGCCAGCAGCTTAGTAGTGGGGGACACTGAAGCTTTCTTT
CASSLVVGDTEAFF
>TRBD2|few|TRBJ2-5|TRBV13
TGTGCCAGCAGCCGGGGACTAGCGGCAAGAGAGACCCAGTACTTC
CASSRGLAARETQYF
>NA|few|TRBJ2-7|TRBV28
TGTGCCAGCACCCCGTATGGGGGAAGCTACGAGCAGTACTTC
CASTPYGGSYEQYF
>NA|NA|TRBJ1-1|TRBV25-1
TGTGCCAGCAGTGAATCGTGGAGGAACACTGAAGCTTTCTTT
CASSESWRNTEAFF
>NA|few|TRBJ2-7|TRBV4-2
TGTGCCAGCAGCCAAGGATACAGGAGTCTAGGCGAGCAGTACTTC
CASSQGYRSLGEQYF
>TRBD1|few|TRBJ1-4|TRBV7-9
TGTGCCAGCAGCTTAGCCCAGGGGGCGATCGGAGAGTTTGGTGAAAAACTGTTTTTT
CASSLAQGAIGEFGEKLFF
>NA|many|TRBJ2-3|TRBV7-9
TGTGCCAGCAGCTTAGCTTCCCGGGCCACAGATACGCAGTATTTT
CASSLASRATDTQYF
>NA|NA|TRBJ2-1|TRBV7-3
TGTGCCAGCAGCCCCGGCAGCGGGTTATACAATGAGCAGTTCTTC
CASSPGSGLYNEQFF
>NA|few|TRBJ2-5|TRBV6-6
TGTGCCAGCAAGGCAGAGAAAGAGACCCAGTACTTC
CASKAEKETQYF
>TRBD2|few|TRBJ2-7|TRBV19
TGTGCCAGTAGTATCCGGGACTATACGGGCGAGCAGTACTTC
CASSIRDYTGEQYF
>NA|NA|TRBJ2-1|TRBV18
TGTGCCAGCTCACCGACTACGGTAAACAATGAGCAGTTCTTC
CASSPTTVNNEQFF
>TRBD1|few|TRBJ1-2|TRBV5-4
TGTGCCAGCAGGACGACAGGGGGCTCTGGCTACACCTTC
CASRTTGGSGYTF
>NA|NA|TRBJ1-1|TRBV7-2
TGTGCCAGCAGCTCATACACTGAAGCTTTCTTT
CASSSYTEAFF
>NA|NA|TRBJ2-2|TRBV7-2
TGTGCCAGCAGCTTAGGTTCGAGATTGGGCACCGGGGAGCTGTTTTTT
CASSLGSRLGTGELFF
>TRBD1|NA|TRBJ2-2|TRBV4-3
TGCGCCAGCAGCCAAGAAGGCAGGGGGCGCACCGGGGAGCTGTTTTTT
CASSQEGRGRTGELFF
>TRBD2|many|TRBJ2-5|TRBV27
TGTGCCAGCAGTTTAAGGCCTAGCGGTGAGACCCAGTACTTC
CASSLRPSGETQYF
>TRBD2|few|TRBJ2-7|TRBV7-2
TGTGCCAGCAGCACAGCTAGCGGGTTCGAGCAGTACTTC
CASSTASGFEQYF
>TRBD2|few|TRBJ2-1|TRBV4-3
TGCGCCAGCAGCCGTAAAGGACTAGCGGGAGGGTACAATGAGCAGTTCTTC
CASSRKGLAGGYNEQFF